Many counts were recorded for the clone carrying this T cell receptor beta chain. Its antigen remains unknown. During its preparation, the TCRbeta library received unique molecular identifiers. TCRdb re-analysed the PCR reads in MiXCR, keeping a single row per CDR3 protein. The sample includes 500,000 to 650,000 distinct CDR3 sequences, roughly 13% seen only once; the top ten take over 2%. These data are taken from a study of T-cell reconstitution after alpha-beta-depleted transplantation in children. The study's findings and limits: T-cell counts and diversity at one year following transplant were attributed mainly to newly produced T cells.

The material was PBMCs, mostly from graft donor cells, obtained 360 days after TCRalphabeta/CD19-depleted stem cell transplant. The origin of this receptor is a male patient aged 10 to 17 who had a stem cell transplant for acute myeloid leukemia, so the T cells may come from the graft donor.

The CDR3, as DNA: TGCAGTGCCCGGGGACTAGGGGGGACGAATGAGCAGTTCTTC. Residues: CSARGLGGTNEQFF. The chain carries TRBV20-1 and TRBJ2-1, with 8 positions matching TRBD2. J was trimmed by 7 bases and V by 6 bases; bases with no gene match: 11. Germline CDR1 and CDR2: DFQATT and SNEGSKA (reference sequence). The CDR3 is made up of 14 amino acids.